These 18 T cell receptor beta chains share one sample of origin, sequenced in a study of blood T cells in healthy people across ages (dated by TCRdb to the mid-2010s). Receptor amplification or capture employed 5' RACE. Instrument on record: Illumina HiSeq 2500. The second PCR ran for about 6 to 11 cycles and used a J-beta primer mix along with a sample-barcoded 5' primer. TCRdb reanalyzed the raw reads on its own, using fastp at Q25 for trimming and MiXCR for clone calling, and kept in-frame beta chains. Every entry covers one CDR3 protein and lists the most common genes and DNA from its rows. The sample has about 800,000 distinct CDR3 sequences on record, more than 20% of them singletons. Under 4.5% of the sample lies in the top ten. Separately, the same data were catalogued under a study of T cells of mothers and their children.

The specimen was blood. The receptor set was obtained from a boy aged 5-17 years in good health.

The chain is built from TRBV2 and TRBJ2-1; D is uncertain. There are 13 residues in the CDR3. The germline V gene has CDR1 SNHLY and CDR2 FYNNEI. Trimming cost V 4 bases and J 10 bases, with 14 bases left between them. The CDR3 sequence: CASSGHLPDEQFF. The CDR3 nucleotides are TGTGCCAGCAGTGGGCACCTGCCGGACGAGCAGTTCTTC. The whole variable domain, remainder taken from reference TRBV2 and TRBJ2-1, is EPEVTQTPSHQVTQMGQEVILRCVPISNHLYFYWYRQILGQKVEFLVSFYNNEISEKSEIFDDQFSVERPDGSNFTLKIRSTKLEDSAMYFCASSGHLPDEQFFGPGTRLTVL.

In its sample, this clonotype was seen many times. The chain combines TRBV6-5 with TRBJ2-3, with D uncertain. Between the trimmed V and J ends, which lost 0 bases and 6 bases, there was a span of 4 bases. Germline V CDR1 and CDR2: MNHEY, SVGAGI. This CDR3 is built from 12 residues. The CDR3 DNA reads as TGTGCCAGCAGTTACTCGGGGGATACGCAGTATTTT. Amino acid sequence: CASSYSGDTQYF.

CDR3 sequence reads: CAISEFGGRAGETQYF. The CDR3 DNA sequence: TGTGCCATCAGTGAGTTTGGCGGGAGGGCCGGAGAGACCCAGTACTTC. The rearrangement links TRBV10-3 to TRBJ2-5, with 9 bases that match TRBD2. Unmatched junction bases numbered 7, after V lost 1 base and J lost 4 bases. Germline CDR1 ENHRY, CDR2 SYGVKD. CDR3 length equals 16 residues.

This clonotype was counted only a few times. The chain couples TRBV7-2 to TRBJ2-5, with D tentatively TRBD1 (5 bases). Germline assignment: CDR1 SGHTA and CDR2 FQGNSA. Between the trimmed V and J ends, which lost 1 base and 5 bases, there was a span of 11 bases. The CDR3 is 14 amino acids. Here the CDR3 reads CASSLDRGDETQYF. The CDR3 DNA sequence: TGTGCCAGCAGCTTAGATAGGGGTGATGAGACCCAGTACTTC.

The rearrangement links TRBV20-1 to TRBJ1-2, with 8 bases fitting TRBD1. Germline V gene data show CDR1 as DFQATT and CDR2 as SNEGSKA (reference sequence). J was trimmed by 2 bases and V by 0 bases; bases with no gene match: 8. The CDR3 sequence is 16 residues long. CDR3 protein: CSARDPGQGPNYGYTF. The CDR3 nucleotides are TGCAGTGCTAGAGATCCCGGACAGGGCCCAAACTATGGCTACACCTTC.

This clonotype appeared a few times. The chain joins TRBV28 to TRBJ1-6, with TRBD1 as a possible D gene (5 bases). V lost 8 bases and J 7 bases, leaving 21 bases between the germline ends. CDR3 length: 16 amino acids. The germline CDR1 and CDR2 sequences are MDHEN and SYDVKM. CDR3 residues: CASSSWPGRTNSPLHF. The CDR3 DNA sequence: TGTGCCAGCTCGTCGTGGCCGGGACGCACAAATTCACCCCTCCACTTT.

This clonotype was found a few times. The V gene is TRBV20-1, the J gene TRBJ1-2; D not certain. Trimming left V 0 bases short and J 8 bases short, with 7 bases between. Germline V lookup: CDR1 DFQATT, CDR2 SNEGSKA (reference sequence). The CDR3 has 11 amino acids. The DNA of the CDR3 is TGCAGTGCTAGAGATGCCTGCGGCTACACCTTC. Protein: CSARDACGYTF.

This clonotype showed up just a few times. This chain uses TRBV6-2 or TRBV6-3 with TRBJ1-5; 9 nucleotides match TRBD1. The CDR3 loop spans 15 amino acids. V dropped 6 bases and J dropped 5; count of bases not matched to a gene: 8. Looked up from germline, CDR1 is MNHEY and CDR2 is SVGEGT. The CDR3 region has the DNA TGTGCCAGCAGAGAGGTGGGACAGGGAGATCAGCCCCAGCATTTT. Encoded protein: CASREVGQGDQPQHF.

The chain recombines TRBV20-1 with TRBJ1-2, with D possibly TRBD1 on 5 matching bases. The CDR3 is 13 amino acids. The V gene lost 1 base and the J gene lost 7 bases, with 13 bases spanning the gap. Germline CDR1 DFQATT, CDR2 SNEGSKA (reference sequence). The CDR3 nucleotides are TGCAGTGCTAGAGTTGGACACGAAGGTGGCTACACCTTC. Translation: CSARVGHEGGYTF.

V gene TRBV7-2 combines with J gene TRBJ2-4, with 13 bases identical to TRBD2. This CDR3 region has 17 residues. V was pared by 5 bases and J by 6 bases, with 10 bases of the junction left unmatched. CDR1 SGHTA and CDR2 FQGNSA come from the germline V gene. DNA of the CDR3: TGTGCCAGCAGCCCTGGACTAGCGGGGGCCCGGGGAAACATTCAGTACTTC. Translating gives CASSPGLAGARGNIQYF.

The rearrangement links TRBV7-3 to TRBJ2-1; 11 bases line up with TRBD2. The CDR3 is made up of 15 amino acids. Per the germline V gene, CDR1 is SGHTA and CDR2 is FQGTGA. The trim removed 8 bases at V and 4 bases at J, leaving 7 bases unmatched. The CDR3 nucleotides read TGTGCCAGCCGCAAGACTAGCGGGGAATACAATGAGCAGTTCTTC. The encoded protein is CASRKTSGEYNEQFF.

This chain joins TRBV27 and TRBJ2-5; no reliable D call. The V gene's germline CDR1 is MNHEY and CDR2 SMNVEV (reference sequence). V was cut by 3 bases and J by 3 bases, with 8 bases left in between. The CDR3 is 13 amino acids. CDR3 in DNA: TGTGCCAGCAGTTTTTACGGAGAAGAGACCCAGTACTTC. It encodes CASSFYGEETQYF.

V and J are TRBV4-3 and TRBJ1-4, with D perhaps TRBD1 (5 bases). Trimming removed 3 bases at V and 4 bases at J, with 12 bases between. The germline V gene encodes CDR1 LGHNA and CDR2 YSLEER. The CDR3 runs to 15 residues. The CDR3 sequence: CASSQTTEINEKLFF. The CDR3 DNA sequence: TGCGCCAGCAGCCAGACGACAGAGATTAATGAAAAACTGTTTTTT.

The V and J genes are TRBV4-2 and TRBJ2-1; no reliable D call. V lost 1 base, J lost 5 bases, and 9 bases lay in between. Germline lookup yields CDR1 LGHNA and CDR2 YNFKEQ. The CDR3 extends over 14 amino acids. The CDR3 DNA reads as TGTGCCAGCAGCCAAGCACTTATAAACAATGAGCAGTTCTTC. This encodes CASSQALINNEQFF.

This chain uses TRBV7-2 with TRBJ2-1; the match to TRBD2 covers 9 bases. The V and J ends lost 1 base and 1 base, in that order; junction bases with no gene match: 8. CDR1 and CDR2 (germline): SGHTA, FQGNSA. The CDR3 contains 18 residues. The CDR3 bases are TGTGCCAGCAGCTTAGGGCGACTAGCGGTAGGGTCCTACAATGAGCAGTTCTTC. This gives the protein CASSLGRLAVGSYNEQFF.

This chain links TRBV20-1 with TRBJ2-4; the match to TRBD1 covers 11 bases. The CDR3 is 16 residues long. The V segment lost 1 base and the J segment 6 bases; nucleotides outside the gene matches: 8. From germline, CDR1 is DFQATT and CDR2 SNEGSKA (reference sequence). The CDR3, as DNA: TGCAGTGCTAGAGGCCCCGGGACAGGGGGAATAAACATTCAGTACTTC. Encoded protein: CSARGPGTGGINIQYF.

For this clonotype: The CDR3 does not end in the conserved phenylalanine or tryptophan, so this is likely a read error. V and J are TRBV28 and TRBJ2-5; no reliable D call. Trimming removed 7 bases at V and 0 bases at J, with 12 bases between. This CDR3 is 14 amino acids long. The germline CDR1 and CDR2 sequences are MDHEN and SYDVKM. Here the CDR3 DNA reads TGTGCCAGCACCAGCCGACGGTACCAAGAGACCCAGTACTCC. Translating it yields CASTSRRYQETQYS.

The chain employs TRBV4-3 and TRBJ2-3; D gene uncertain. From germline, CDR1 is LGHNA and CDR2 YSLEER. V shed 2 bases and J shed 0 bases, with 12 bases lying between them. CDR3 size: 16 residues. CDR3 protein: CASSQIANPSTDTQYF. The CDR3 DNA follows: TGCGCCAGCAGCCAAATCGCTAACCCAAGCACAGATACGCAGTATTTT.